This TCR beta chain stems from a study of blood T cell repertoires in COVID-19. Study context: Researchers got acute and convalescent COVID-19 samples from the United States, Italy and Spain.

The CDR3 sequence is 13 residues long. Germline V gene lookup returns CDR1 LGHNA and CDR2 YSLEER. The V end lost 4 bases, the J end lost 4 bases, and 11 bases lay between the germline ends. Enrollees, roughly 18 to 95 years old, lived in about two dozen US areas. The study assigned cohorts using participant-reported clinical history. Per the study methods: Amplifying reference gene primers gave estimates of nucleated cell counts. The repertoire was sequenced with immunoSEQ multiplex PCR; TCRdb's copy has only in-frame clones and lacks some. For V, J and clone size, that table is used; D and trimming come from the DNA. The sample shows hundreds of thousands of clones, 86% of them seen only once. This clone has only one observation.

The clonotype comes from a middle-aged woman with acute COVID-19. V is TRBV4-3 and J is TRBJ2-7, with no clear D. The sequenced sample consisted of PBMCs or T cells enriched from blood (not recorded which). The CDR3, as DNA: TGCGCCAGCAGCCCCGGGTACGGTTACGAGCAGTACTTC. Its protein product is CASSPGYGYEQYF.